These 18 T cell receptor beta chains share one sample of origin, sequenced in a study of cytomegalovirus exposure and HLA in healthy donors (dated by TCRdb to the late 2010s). The library was generated by the immunoSEQ multiplex PCR assay. TCRdb mirrors the immuneACCESS table, restricted to in-frame sequences. Some clones are absent from its copies; in checked studies, under half trace to an unresolved V gene, and the reason for the others is unknown. This sample holds tens of thousands of clones; 85% to 95% were observed only once. Of the sample, over 6.5% falls within the top ten clones. The specimen sequenced was PBMCs. The receptors here all came from a woman between 18 and 29 years old in good health and CMV-seropositive.

This chain joins TRBV6-1 and TRBJ1-2; TRBD1 might be the D (6 bases). The CDR3 runs to 15 residues. V lost 0 bases to trimming and J lost 2 bases, with 10 bases between them. Per the germline V gene, CDR1 is MNHNS and CDR2 is SASEGT. The CDR3 DNA reads TGTGCCAGCAGTGAAGCCTCCGGGACAAACTATGGCTACACCTTC. Translated, it gives CASSEASGTNYGYTF.

The chain combines TRBV6-5 with TRBJ2-1; D remains ambiguous. The length of the CDR3 is 14 residues. The V gene lost 0 bases and the J gene lost 7 bases, with 10 bases spanning the gap. CDR1 is MNHEY and CDR2 is SVGAGI in the germline V gene. CDR3 bases: TGTGCCAGCAGTTACTCGGGCAGCCTAAATGAGCAGTTCTTC. It translates to CASSYSGSLNEQFF.

The chain carries TRBV2 and TRBJ2-3; TRBD1 agrees at 7 bases. Germline V gene data show CDR1 as SNHLY and CDR2 as FYNNEI. The V gene end was trimmed by 5 bases and the J gene end by 4 bases; junction bases not matched to a gene: 9. This CDR3 contains 15 residues. CDR3 region: CASSLRQGVADTQYF. The CDR3 DNA follows: TGTGCCAGCAGTCTCCGTCAGGGGGTGGCAGATACGCAGTATTTT.

This sequence joins TRBV7-3 and TRBJ2-1; weak D call: TRBD2 (8 bases). Trimming took off 9 bases at V and 6 bases at J, with 15 bases between the two ends. The CDR3 sequence is 13 residues long. CDR1 and CDR2 from the germline V gene are SGHTA and FQGTGA. The CDR3 protein is CASREGATNEQFF. The CDR3 DNA is TGTGCCAGTCGGGAGGGGGCCACCAATGAGCAGTTCTTC.

This chain connects TRBV5-1 to TRBJ2-1, with TRBD2 matching 13 bases. The CDR3 totals 17 residues. The trim removed 2 bases at V and 7 bases at J, leaving 9 bases unmatched. CDR1 SGHRS and CDR2 YFSETQ come from the germline V gene. Written as DNA, the CDR3 is TGCGCCAGCAGCTTAACCCTCCAGACTAGCGGGAGGAATGAGCAGTTCTTC. Its translation is CASSLTLQTSGRNEQFF.

As regards this clone: A junction end diverges from the germline sequence, so it may reflect a read error. The genes are TRBV27 and TRBJ2-7; tentative D call: TRBD1 (6 bases). Germline V gene sequence: CDR1 MNHEY, CDR2 SMNVEV (reference sequence). There are 17 residues in the CDR3. The CDR3 here is CASSISMSGVLSYEQYF. CDR3 DNA sequence: TGTGCCAGCAGTATATCCATGTCAGGGGTTCTTTCCTACGAGCAGTACTTC.

The chain recombines TRBV5-1 with TRBJ1-2, with D possibly being TRBD1 (5 bases). Germline values: CDR1 SGHRS, CDR2 YFSETQ. The V and J ends lost 4 bases and 7 bases respectively, with 11 bases between them. The CDR3 loop spans 12 amino acids. The CDR3 is CASSTRDSGYTF. The DNA for the CDR3 is TGCGCCAGCAGCACCCGGGACTCTGGCTACACCTTC.

The J gene is TRBJ1-3, the V gene TRBV11-2, with a possible D match to TRBD1 (5 bases). There are 14 residues in the CDR3. Deletions cut 5 bases from V and 2 bases from J, with 10 bases between. From germline, CDR1 is SGHAT and CDR2 FQNNGV. This CDR3 reads CASSGGGAGNTIYF. CDR3 sequence (DNA): TGTGCCAGCAGCGGGGGGGGAGCTGGAAACACCATATATTTT. Combining the CDR3 with reference TRBV11-2 and TRBJ1-3 gives the whole variable domain EAGVAQSPRYKIIEKRQSVAFWCNPISGHATLYWYQQILGQGPKLLIQFQNNGVVDDSQLPKDRFSAERLKGVDSTLKIQPAKLEDSAVYLCASSGGGAGNTIYFGEGSWLTVV.

The genes are TRBV4-3 and TRBJ1-2; TRBD1 is a possible D gene (6 bases). This CDR3 comprises 17 residues. The germline gives CDR1 LGHNA, CDR2 YSLEER. Trimming removed 0 bases from V and 2 bases from J, with 16 bases in between. In nucleotides, the CDR3 is TGCGCCAGCAGCCAAGATTCGGGGGGCCGCGGAAACTATGGCTACACCTTC. Encoded protein: CASSQDSGGRGNYGYTF.

This rearrangement joins TRBV29-1 to TRBJ2-5, with D possibly matching TRBD1 (6 bases). This CDR3 is built from 13 residues. Looked up from germline, CDR1 is SQVTM and CDR2 is ANQGSEA. The V end was cut by 7 bases, the J end by 2 bases, with 14 bases between. The CDR3 reads CSAQSQGQETQYF. Written as DNA, the CDR3 is TGCAGCGCTCAATCCCAGGGGCAAGAGACCCAGTACTTC.

The rearrangement uses TRBV4-1 and TRBJ1-2; TRBD1 is a possible D gene (5 bases). The CDR3 is made up of 15 amino acids. CDR1 is MGHRA and CDR2 is YSYEKL in the germline V gene. The V gene lost 0 bases and the J gene lost 8 bases, with 16 bases spanning the gap. The CDR3 DNA follows: TGCGCCAGCAGCCAAGATGGATCAGGGAGGCCAGGCTACACCTTC. It encodes CASSQDGSGRPGYTF.

The genes are TRBV28 and TRBJ1-5; D is unclear. The germline V and J ends were trimmed by 8 bases and 2 bases, with 7 bases remaining between them. The CDR3 runs to 12 residues. Germline assignment: CDR1 MDHEN and CDR2 SYDVKM. The CDR3 bases are TGTGCCAGCGTGGGAGGCAATCAGCCCCAGCATTTT. It encodes CASVGGNQPQHF.

For the CDR3, the DNA is TGTGCCAGCAGCCGCACCTCGGGGACAGGGGGCGTAAGCACTGAAGCTTTCTTT. Protein: CASSRTSGTGGVSTEAFF. The V and J genes are TRBV27 and TRBJ1-1; TRBD1 aligns across 12 bases. The V gene end was trimmed by 6 bases and the J gene end by 4 bases; junction bases not matched to a gene: 15. CDR1 is MNHEY, CDR2 SMNVEV, per germline (reference sequence). This CDR3 contains 18 residues.

The V call is TRBV19, the J call TRBJ1-1; TRBD1 agrees at 8 bases. In germline, CDR1 is LNHDA, CDR2 SQIVND (reference sequence). After removal of 2 bases from V and 0 bases from J, the junction contained 2 bases not matched to a gene. The CDR3 has 15 residues. In nucleotides, the CDR3 is TGTGCCAGTAGTATACAGGGGGCTATGAACACTGAAGCTTTCTTT. It codes for CASSIQGAMNTEAFF.

The V call is TRBV4-1, the J call TRBJ2-1; D remains ambiguous. Germline lookup yields CDR1 MGHRA and CDR2 YSYEKL. The CDR3 extends over 13 amino acids. V lost 4 bases, J lost 6 bases, and 10 bases lay in between. CDR3 protein: CASSLWQANEQFF. The DNA of the CDR3 is TGCGCCAGCAGCCTTTGGCAGGCCAATGAGCAGTTCTTC.

The rearrangement uses TRBV29-1 and TRBJ2-1, with D possibly being TRBD2 (6 bases). This CDR3 has 14 amino acids. The V gene's germline CDR1 is SQVTM and CDR2 ANQGSEA. The V gene lost 5 bases and the J gene lost 4 bases, with 15 bases spanning the gap. The CDR3 nucleotides read TGCAGCGTTCGCCCTAGCGCGGGTTACAATGAGCAGTTCTTC. Translation: CSVRPSAGYNEQFF.

V is TRBV30 and J is TRBJ2-7; 10 positions match TRBD2. CDR1 and CDR2 from the germline V gene are GTSNPN and SVGIG (reference sequence). V was clipped by 3 bases and J by 3 bases; unmatched bases: 11. The CDR3 covers 16 residues. In DNA form, the CDR3 reads TGTGCCTGGAGCGTCCCACCGGGACTAGCGTACTACGAGCAGTACTTC. Protein sequence: CAWSVPPGLAYYEQYF.

This clone was observed a single time. The V call is TRBV5-3, the J call TRBJ2-3; 7 bases map to TRBD2. TRBV5-3 falls under the ORF class, with uncertain function. The length of the CDR3 is 15 residues. Losses at the gene ends were 4 bases for V and 5 bases for J; bases not matched to a gene: 10. CDR3 in amino acids: CARSAPGGRGDTQYF. The CDR3 DNA reads TGTGCCAGAAGCGCTCCGGGAGGTAGAGGAGATACGCAGTATTTT.